This T cell receptor (beta chain) came from a study of radiation and T cells in renal cell carcinoma. Whole-study context: Nephrectomy followed 15 Gy stereotactic body radiation by 4 weeks. General observations from the study: Top tumor clonotypes rose in blood 2 weeks post-radiation, then contracted.

The V segment lost 4 bases and the J segment 0 bases; nucleotides outside the gene matches: 4. There are 18 residues in the CDR3. Per germline, CDR1 SGHNT and CDR2 YYREEE (reference sequence). This clone occurred once. Its antigen is unknown. The assay was immunoSEQ multiplex PCR, and TCRdb's table has in-frame clones only and misses some. Of some 150,000 clones listed, around four fifths were seen once; the top ten hold under 25%. Indicated time point: baseline pretreatment blood. Treatment of the sample: 15 Gy SBRT to primary tumor, nephrectomy 4 weeks later. After SBRT, blood was collected at 2 and 4 weeks, plus baseline. The tumor was a clear cell renal cell carcinoma.

The sample was blood, taken from a patient whose treatment included radiotherapy and nephrectomy. This TCR was recovered from a woman between 45 and 60 years old with renal cell carcinoma. This chain links TRBV5-4 with TRBJ2-2; the match to TRBD2 covers 15 bases. For the CDR3, the DNA is TGTGCCAGCAGCCCTGGACTAGCGGGAGGGCCGAACACCGGGGAGCTGTTTTTT. Translating gives CASSPGLAGGPNTGELFF.